These 21 T cell receptor beta chains share one sample of origin, sequenced in a study of technical replicates of blood from a handful of donors. Measured with immunoSEQ multiplex PCR; TCRdb has only the in-frame clones, and not every one. The table has 65,000 to 90,000 clones, 93% seen once. Sequencing was performed on T cells isolated from PBMCs. These TCRs come from a human donor in good health.

The rearrangement joins TRBV15 to TRBJ1-2, with unresolved D. The length of the CDR3 is 13 residues. Trimming took 0 bases from V and 4 from J, leaving 6 bases between them. CDR1 and CDR2 (germline): LNHNV, YYDKDF (reference sequence). The CDR3 DNA reads TGTGCCACCAGCAGAGACAGAATCTATGGCTACACCTTC. It is translated as CATSRDRIYGYTF.

The chain links TRBV28 to TRBJ1-2; no reliable D call. The germline CDR1 and CDR2 sequences are MDHEN and SYDVKM. Trimming took 3 bases from V and 4 from J, leaving 12 bases between them. The CDR3 spans 14 residues. CDR3 protein: CASSFPGSGYGYTF. CDR3 DNA sequence: TGTGCCAGCAGTTTCCCGGGATCTGGCTATGGCTACACCTTC.

V gene TRBV7-6 combines with J gene TRBJ1-2; D remains ambiguous. From germline, CDR1 is SGHVS and CDR2 FNYEAQ. The CDR3 totals 13 residues. Trimming removed 1 base at V and 5 bases at J, with 8 bases between. The DNA of the CDR3 is TGTGCCAGCAGCTTAGGCAGGTCGTATGGCTACACCTTC. It encodes CASSLGRSYGYTF. Together with reference TRBV7-6 and TRBJ1-2, the CDR3 gives the full variable domain: GAGVSQSPRYKVTKRGQDVALRCDPISGHVSLYWYRQALGQGPEFLTYFNYEAQQDKSGLPNDRFSAERPEGSISTLTIQRTEQRDSAMYRCASSLGRSYGYTFGSGTRLTVV.

The chain links TRBV27 to TRBJ2-7, with TRBD2 matching over 13 bases. V dropped 4 bases and J dropped 2; count of bases not matched to a gene: 5. Per the germline V gene, CDR1 is MNHEY and CDR2 is SMNVEV (reference sequence). The CDR3 totals 16 residues. CDR3 bases: TGTGCCAGCAGTTCCGGGACTAGCGGGATCCCCTACGAGCAGTACTTC. This codes for CASSSGTSGIPYEQYF.

The chain uses TRBV28 and TRBJ1-5; 8 nucleotides line up with TRBD1. V dropped 8 bases and J dropped 7; count of bases not matched to a gene: 16. The CDR3 spans 16 residues. Germline CDR1 and CDR2: MDHEN and SYDVKM. The CDR3 DNA reads as TGTGCCAGCGGCTCCCCAGGGGGCGGCCCTCGGCAGCCCCAGCATTTT. Translating it yields CASGSPGGGPRQPQHF.

The rearrangement uses TRBV7-8 and TRBJ2-3; D is perhaps TRBD1 (5 bases). CDR3 length: 15 amino acids. Germline V gene data show CDR1 as SGHVS and CDR2 as FQNEAQ. V lost 3 bases and J lost 1, with 11 bases in between. The CDR3 DNA sequence: TGTGCCAGCAGCTTTAGACAGTCTGGCACAGATACGCAGTATTTT. It encodes CASSFRQSGTDTQYF.

CDR3 region: CASSLRDGLAGVGNEQFF. DNA of the CDR3: TGTGCCAGCAGCTTGAGGGACGGTCTAGCGGGAGTCGGCAATGAGCAGTTCTTC. The genes are TRBV7-9 and TRBJ2-1; the match to TRBD2 covers 10 bases. Germline loops: CDR1 SEHNR, CDR2 FQNEAQ (reference sequence). Trimming cost V 3 bases and J 6 bases; bases outside gene matches: 14. CDR3 size: 18 residues.

The sample holds one count of this clone. This chain joins TRBV12-5 and TRBJ2-1, with D possibly being TRBD1 (6 bases). CDR3 length: 18 amino acids. CDR1 and CDR2 (germline): LGHNT, FRNRAP. V gave up 0 bases and J gave up 6 bases, with 21 bases separating them. The CDR3 spells CASGLVPVWRVGANEQFF. The CDR3 bases are TGTGCTAGTGGTTTGGTACCGGTCTGGCGGGTGGGGGCCAATGAGCAGTTCTTC.

The J gene is TRBJ2-7, the V gene TRBV28; 10 nucleotides line up with TRBD2. V lost 2 bases to trimming and J lost 4 bases; unmatched junction nucleotides: 11. CDR1 is MDHEN, CDR2 SYDVKM, per germline. This CDR3 has 17 amino acids. DNA of the CDR3: TGTGCCAGCAGTTTACTCCCTAGCGGGAGCTGGGTGTACGAGCAGTACTTC. Translated, it gives CASSLLPSGSWVYEQYF.

V gene TRBV7-9 combines with J gene TRBJ1-4, with D tentatively TRBD1 (5 bases). CDR1 is SEHNR, CDR2 FQNEAQ, per germline (reference sequence). Trimming shortened V by 6 bases and J by 7 bases, and 15 bases separated the two germline ends. CDR3 length equals 14 residues. The CDR3 region has the DNA TGTGCCAGCAGGTCCGGCGACAGACCTGAAAAACTGTTTTTT. As protein: CASRSGDRPEKLFF.

This clone was recorded once. The chain carries TRBV7-6 and TRBJ2-7; 8 nucleotides agree with TRBD1. Germline V gene sequence: CDR1 SGHVS, CDR2 FNYEAQ. With V trimmed by 6 bases and J by 4 bases, 11 bases remained unmatched. The CDR3 spans 15 residues. CDR3 residues: CASSNSYRGSYEQYF. As DNA, the CDR3 is TGTGCCAGCAGTAATTCTTACAGGGGGAGTTACGAGCAGTACTTC.

J is TRBJ1-2 and V is TRBV18, with 9 nucleotides matching TRBD1. The germline CDR1 and CDR2 sequences are KGHSH and LQKENI. The CDR3 sequence is 19 residues long. The V segment lost 3 bases and the J segment 2 bases; nucleotides outside the gene matches: 16. In nucleotides, the CDR3 is TGTGCCAGCTCACCTCTTCCGGGACAGGGTTTCGAATCCAACTATGGCTACACCTTC. It specifies CASSPLPGQGFESNYGYTF.

CDR3 nucleotide sequence: TGTGCCAGCAGTGAAGCGGGAGTCTCCTACGAGCAGTACTTC. As protein: CASSEAGVSYEQYF. The chain is built from TRBV2 and TRBJ2-7; TRBD2 is a possible D gene (5 bases). CDR1 is SNHLY and CDR2 is FYNNEI in the germline V gene. The CDR3 length is 14 residues. V was cut by 0 bases and J by 0 bases, with 6 bases left in between.

This chain joins TRBV18 and TRBJ1-1; 7 bases map to TRBD1. CDR3 length: 15 residues. Germline loops: CDR1 KGHSH, CDR2 LQKENI. The V segment lost 2 bases and the J segment 1 base; nucleotides outside the gene matches: 4. The CDR3 DNA reads as TGTGCCAGCTCACCAACCGGGACAGCGAACACTGAAGCTTTCTTT. Protein: CASSPTGTANTEAFF.

This chain uses TRBV6-1 with TRBJ1-2; 9 bases map to TRBD1. Germline loops: CDR1 MNHNS, CDR2 SASEGT. The J segment lost 7 bases and the V segment lost 3 bases, leaving 9 bases of the junction unmatched. The CDR3 has 15 amino acids. The CDR3 reads CASSELDRGVIGYTF. The CDR3 region has the DNA TGTGCCAGCAGTGAGTTAGACAGGGGGGTAATTGGCTACACCTTC.

V gene TRBV10-3 combines with J gene TRBJ1-2; possible D gene TRBD1, 6 bases. Trimming left V 2 bases short and J 3 bases short, with 16 bases between. The germline V gene has CDR1 ENHRY and CDR2 SYGVKD. This CDR3 has 16 residues. The CDR3 loop is CAISEDGQNAYYGYTF. The CDR3 DNA reads TGTGCCATCAGTGAGGACGGACAGAATGCCTACTATGGCTACACCTTC.

The chain uses TRBV14 and TRBJ1-6; possibly TRBD1 for D (5 bases). Germline CDR1 is SGHDN and CDR2 is FVKESK. Between the trimmed V and J ends, which lost 2 bases and 8 bases, there was a span of 13 bases. The CDR3 loop spans 15 amino acids. The DNA of the CDR3 is TGTGCCAGCAGCCAAACGGGGGGTAGAGATTCACCCCTCCACTTT. Protein: CASSQTGGRDSPLHF. Complete variable domain (other parts from reference TRBV14 and TRBJ1-6): EAGVTQFPSHSVIEKGQTVTLRCDPISGHDNLYWYRRVMGKEIKFLLHFVKESKQDESGMPNNRFLAERTGGTYSTLKVQPAELEDSGVYFCASSQTGGRDSPLHFGNGTRLTVT.

The rearrangement links TRBV27 to TRBJ2-2; 7 positions agree with TRBD1. This CDR3 is built from 15 residues. V lost 2 bases and J lost 5; bases outside the gene matches: 5. From germline, CDR1 is MNHEY and CDR2 SMNVEV (reference sequence). In DNA, the CDR3 is TGTGCCAGCAGTTTAAGAGGGGGCCTGACCGGGGAGCTGTTTTTT. Its protein is CASSLRGGLTGELFF.

The chain recombines TRBV29-1 with TRBJ2-1; 9 bases line up with TRBD2. The CDR3 contains 15 residues. The V segment lost 4 bases and the J segment 7 bases; nucleotides outside the gene matches: 11. The V gene's germline CDR1 is SQVTM and CDR2 ANQGSEA. The DNA for the CDR3 is TGCAGCGTTGCCGGAACCGGGACTAGCAAGAATGAGCAGTTCTTC. Residues: CSVAGTGTSKNEQFF.

The chain is built from TRBV5-5 and TRBJ1-3; D remains ambiguous. V gave up 1 base and J gave up 4 bases, with 3 bases separating them. Germline values: CDR1 SGHKS, CDR2 YYEKEE (reference sequence). The CDR3 is 12 residues long. The CDR3 bases are TGTGCCAGCAGCTTGATAGGAAACACCATATATTTT. Translation gives CASSLIGNTIYF.

The V and J genes are TRBV5-6 and TRBJ2-5; the match to TRBD2 covers 14 bases. This CDR3 has 17 residues. From germline, CDR1 is SGHDT and CDR2 YYEEEE. V was clipped by 3 bases and J by 4 bases; unmatched bases: 8. The CDR3 loop is CASSSTGLAGVLETQYF. CDR3 nucleotide sequence: TGTGCCAGCAGCTCAACGGGACTAGCGGGAGTTTTAGAGACCCAGTACTTC.